This T cell receptor beta chain was captured by sequencing in a study of beta chain features in type 1 diabetes. Overall study context: Age, gender and cell yields were alike across patients and healthy donors. Analysis included 100 million to 140 million sorted cells drawn from all samples.

Findings and limits, study-wide: Shortening that was moderate but significant affected the TCRB CDR3s of Type 1 diabetes patients in all four CD4+ subsets. Possibly, sequencing cDNA over-represented cells that had high TCR expression levels. It was among patients, rather than healthy donors, that naive, central memory and Treg TCRB repertoires appeared more similar.

The sequenced template was cDNA made from the entire isolated RNA. Assay used: immunoSEQ multiplex PCR; TCRdb lists only in-frame clones, some missing. This table has some 22,000 clones, about 57% appearing once. About this clone itself: Its antigen is still unknown.

Per germline, CDR1 SGHNT and CDR2 YYREEE (reference sequence). This CDR3 spans 16 amino acids. V shed 4 bases, J shed 5 bases, and the junction held 10 bases outside the gene matches. The chain joins TRBV5-4 to TRBJ2-5; 11 nucleotides match TRBD2. This clonotype was obtained from a man younger than 35 with type 1 diabetes. Sequencing was carried out using stem cell memory CD4+ T cells from blood. In DNA form, the CDR3 reads TGTGCCAGCAGCACTTCCTCGACTAGCGGGGTGGAGACCCAGTACTTC. Translating gives CASSTSSTSGVETQYF.